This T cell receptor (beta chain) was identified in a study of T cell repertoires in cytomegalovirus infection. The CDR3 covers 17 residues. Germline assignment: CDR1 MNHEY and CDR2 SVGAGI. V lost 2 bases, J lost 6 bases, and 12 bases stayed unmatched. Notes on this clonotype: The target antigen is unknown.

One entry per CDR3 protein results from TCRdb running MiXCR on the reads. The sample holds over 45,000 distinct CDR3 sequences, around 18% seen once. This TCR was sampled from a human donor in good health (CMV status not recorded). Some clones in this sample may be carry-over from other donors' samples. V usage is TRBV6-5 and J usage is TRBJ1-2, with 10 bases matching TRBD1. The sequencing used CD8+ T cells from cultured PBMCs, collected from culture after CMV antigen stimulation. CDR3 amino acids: CASSYGYRQGAGDGYTF. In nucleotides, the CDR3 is TGTGCCAGCAGTTACGGATATCGACAGGGGGCAGGCGATGGCTACACCTTC.